This T cell receptor (beta chain) was captured by sequencing in a study of T cells in Graves' hyperthyroidism and ophthalmopathy. Findings and caveats of the study: Ophthalmopathy and stable hyperthyroidism were separated by a 13 V-J model. Ophthalmopathy was model-predicted a median approximately 6.4 months pre-onset.

Uncontrolled infection, other autoimmune disease, pregnancy or lactation led to exclusion. Clinical symptoms, serum thyroxine, TRAb, thyroid ultrasound and orbital computed tomography informed diagnoses. This CDR3 has 13 amino acids. V shed 4 bases and J shed 3 bases, with 13 bases lying between them. The germline V gene has CDR1 SQVTM and CDR2 ANQGSEA. About this clonotype itself: Its matching antigen is unknown.

TCR beta CDR3 region amplification was performed from RNA transcripts. The HTBI primer set drove a first-round RT-PCR of the TCR CDR3. Using its own MiXCR run on the multiplex PCR reads, TCRdb lists one record per CDR3 protein. The sample lists approximately 360,000 distinct CDR3 sequences, more than 20% occurring once. The V call is TRBV29-1, the J call TRBJ2-7, with TRBD1 as a possible D gene (6 bases). What was sequenced was blood. The sequence was collected from a man aged 50 or older with Graves' hyperthyroidism. Here the CDR3 DNA reads TGCAGCGTTGTTGTCGGACAGATCTACGAGCAGTACTTC. This translates into CSVVVGQIYEQYF.